One and the same sample provided the 5 T cell receptor beta chains below, sequenced in a study of cytomegalovirus exposure and HLA in healthy donors. Method: immunoSEQ multiplex PCR; TCRdb's copy keeps in-frame clones and lacks some. In the table there are 170,000 or so clones, about 80% of which are singletons. Sequencing input: PBMCs. All receptors come from a young woman in good health and CMV-seropositive.

A word on this clone: This sample also contains other DNA sequences that code for the same CDR3. The chain links TRBV27 to TRBJ2-7, with 8 bases that match TRBD2. The CDR3 runs 14 residues. J lost 4 bases, V lost 5 bases, and 7 bases had no gene match. Germline loops: CDR1 MNHEY, CDR2 SMNVEV (reference sequence). The CDR3 spells CASSNSGGGYEQYF. As DNA, the CDR3 is TGTGCCAGCAGTAATTCGGGGGGGGGATACGAGCAGTACTTC.

V gene TRBV6-5 combines with J gene TRBJ2-7; TRBD1 aligns across 7 bases. The CDR3 spans 14 residues. The V segment lost 4 bases and the J segment 1 base; nucleotides outside the gene matches: 4. Germline lookup yields CDR1 MNHEY and CDR2 SVGAGI. The CDR3 DNA is TGTGCCAGCAGTTCCCCGGGACAGTCCTACGAGCAGTACTTC. It translates to CASSSPGQSYEQYF.

In this sample, this clone turned up a few times. This sequence joins TRBV15 and TRBJ2-5, with 8 bases aligning to TRBD2. With 4 bases clipped from V and 4 bases from J, the junction kept 14 bases outside the gene matches. CDR1 and CDR2 (germline): LNHNV, YYDKDF (reference sequence). The CDR3 has 17 residues. The CDR3 sequence is CATSIGGASSLGETQYF. The CDR3 nucleotides are TGTGCCACCAGCATCGGGGGGGCTTCATCCTTAGGAGAGACCCAGTACTTC.

The chain has TRBV4-2 and TRBJ1-2; D possibly corresponds to TRBD1 (6 bases). There are 16 residues in the CDR3. Germline lookup yields CDR1 LGHNA and CDR2 YNFKEQ. V lost 6 bases, J lost 8 bases, and 25 bases lay in between. In DNA form, the CDR3 reads TGTGCCAGCAGGCGGGAGGGGGGCTCGTCCCTACTGGGCTACACCTTC. As protein: CASRREGGSSLLGYTF.

V gene TRBV19 combines with J gene TRBJ1-2; 7 positions match TRBD1. The CDR3 sequence is 16 residues long. Germline loops: CDR1 LNHDA, CDR2 SQIVND (reference sequence). After removal of 3 bases from V and 2 bases from J, the junction contained 9 bases not matched to a gene. CDR3: CASSIGGGAQNYGYTF. The CDR3, as DNA: TGTGCCAGTAGTATCGGAGGGGGCGCCCAAAACTATGGCTACACCTTC.